Below, one T cell receptor (beta chain) is given with its context. Its cognate antigen is unknown. TCRdb's copy holds only in-frame clones and misses some; the assay was immunoSEQ multiplex PCR. The sample contains roughly 73,000 clones, 90% to 95% of which appear only once. This record belongs to a study of cytomegalovirus exposure and HLA in healthy donors. Broader study findings: Investigators reported more than 150 TCR beta chains as tied to cytomegalovirus. One later analysis, an examination of the 120 or so validation repertoires, found that first-cohort TCR clusters tended to co-occur in them. Most TCR sequences proved rare, with some public TCRs found in many donors. Specific recognition of CMV antigens was confirmed in vitro for a few chains (all CMV-associated).

Germline V lookup: CDR1 SGHAT, CDR2 FQNNGV. CDR3 length: 16 amino acids. Trimming took 1 base from V and 3 from J, leaving 10 bases between them. Sequenced: PBMCs. The chain joins TRBV11-2 to TRBJ2-6; the D gene is possibly TRBD2 (5 bases). The source of this sequence is a man aged 18-30 years in good health and CMV-seropositive. CDR3 nucleotides: TGTGCCAGCAGCTTAGTCGGACTCGGTGGGGCCAACGTCCTGACTTTC. Translation gives CASSLVGLGGANVLTF.